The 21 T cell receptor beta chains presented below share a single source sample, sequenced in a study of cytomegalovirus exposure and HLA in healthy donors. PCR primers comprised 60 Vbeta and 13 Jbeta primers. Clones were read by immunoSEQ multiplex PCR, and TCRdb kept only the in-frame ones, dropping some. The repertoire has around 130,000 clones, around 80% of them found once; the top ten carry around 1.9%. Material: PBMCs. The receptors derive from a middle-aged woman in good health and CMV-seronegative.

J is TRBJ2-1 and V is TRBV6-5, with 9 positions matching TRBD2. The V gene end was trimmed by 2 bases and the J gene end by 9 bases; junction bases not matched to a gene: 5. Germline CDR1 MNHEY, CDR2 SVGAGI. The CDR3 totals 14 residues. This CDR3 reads CASSYVAGVGEQFF. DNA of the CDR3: TGTGCCAGCAGTTACGTAGCGGGGGTGGGTGAGCAGTTCTTC.

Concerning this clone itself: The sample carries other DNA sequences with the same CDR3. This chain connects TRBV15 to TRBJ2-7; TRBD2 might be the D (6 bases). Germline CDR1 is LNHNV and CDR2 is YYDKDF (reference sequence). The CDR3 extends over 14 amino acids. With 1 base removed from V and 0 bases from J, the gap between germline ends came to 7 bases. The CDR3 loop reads CATSRGGTSYEQYF. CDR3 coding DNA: TGTGCCACCAGCAGAGGCGGGACCTCCTACGAGCAGTACTTC.

The CDR3 nucleotides are TGTGCCAGCAGTTTAGGAGGCTACGAGCAGTACTTC. Translated: CASSLGGYEQYF. This sequence joins TRBV27 and TRBJ2-7; D is possibly TRBD2 (5 bases). With 2 bases removed from V and 3 bases from J, the gap between germline ends came to 5 bases. The CDR3 consists of 12 residues. Germline CDR1 MNHEY, CDR2 SMNVEV (reference sequence).

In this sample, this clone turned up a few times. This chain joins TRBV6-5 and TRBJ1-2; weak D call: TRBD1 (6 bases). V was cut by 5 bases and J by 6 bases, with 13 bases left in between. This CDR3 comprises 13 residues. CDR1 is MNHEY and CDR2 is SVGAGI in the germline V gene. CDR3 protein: CASSPLKGDGYTF. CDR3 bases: TGTGCCAGCAGTCCCCTTAAGGGGGATGGCTACACCTTC.

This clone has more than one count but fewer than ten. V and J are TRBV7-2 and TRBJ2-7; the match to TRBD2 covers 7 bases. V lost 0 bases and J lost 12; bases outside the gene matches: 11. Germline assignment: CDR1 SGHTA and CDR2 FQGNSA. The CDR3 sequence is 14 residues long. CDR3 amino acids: CASSLAGTNRILYF. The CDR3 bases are TGTGCCAGCAGCTTAGCTGGGACTAACCGTATTCTGTACTTC.

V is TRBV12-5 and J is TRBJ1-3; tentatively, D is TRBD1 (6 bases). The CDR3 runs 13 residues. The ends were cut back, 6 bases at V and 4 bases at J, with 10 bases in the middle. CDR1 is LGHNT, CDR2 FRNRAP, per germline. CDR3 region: CASGTGHGNTIYF. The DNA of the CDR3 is TGTGCTAGTGGCACGGGACACGGAAACACCATATATTTT.

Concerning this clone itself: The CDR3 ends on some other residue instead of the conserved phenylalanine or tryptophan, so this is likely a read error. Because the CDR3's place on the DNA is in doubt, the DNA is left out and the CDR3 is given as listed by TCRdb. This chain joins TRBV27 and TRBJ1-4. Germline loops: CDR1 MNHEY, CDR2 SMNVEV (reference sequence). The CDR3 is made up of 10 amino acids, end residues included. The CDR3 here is CASNRPGASR.

The CDR3: CASSEGQPNTEAFF. The CDR3 DNA follows: TGTGCCAGCAGTGAAGGACAGCCGAACACTGAAGCTTTCTTT. The chain employs TRBV2 and TRBJ1-1; weak D call: TRBD1 (5 bases). The CDR3 spans 14 residues. Per germline, CDR1 SNHLY and CDR2 FYNNEI. The ends were cut back, 1 base at V and 1 base at J, with 7 bases in the middle.

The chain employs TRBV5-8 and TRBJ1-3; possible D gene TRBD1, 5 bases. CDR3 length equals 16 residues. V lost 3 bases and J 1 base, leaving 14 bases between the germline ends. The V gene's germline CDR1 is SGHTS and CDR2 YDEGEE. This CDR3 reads CASSWGRGLSGNTIYF. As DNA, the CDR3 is TGTGCCAGCAGCTGGGGTCGGGGACTTTCTGGAAACACCATATATTTT.

CDR3: CASSEGPANTEAFF. DNA of the CDR3: TGTGCCAGCAGTGAAGGGCCCGCGAACACTGAAGCTTTCTTT. The chain links TRBV6-1 to TRBJ1-1; D gene unclear. Trimming left V 1 base short and J 1 base short, with 7 bases between. Germline-derived CDR1 and CDR2 are MNHNS and SASEGT. The CDR3 has 14 amino acids.

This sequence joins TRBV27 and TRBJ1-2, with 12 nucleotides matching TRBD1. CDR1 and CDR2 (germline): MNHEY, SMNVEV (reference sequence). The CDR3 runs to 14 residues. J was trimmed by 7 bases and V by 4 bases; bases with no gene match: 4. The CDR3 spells CASSSGQGAGGYTF. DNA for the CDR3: TGTGCCAGCAGTTCGGGACAGGGGGCGGGTGGCTACACCTTC.

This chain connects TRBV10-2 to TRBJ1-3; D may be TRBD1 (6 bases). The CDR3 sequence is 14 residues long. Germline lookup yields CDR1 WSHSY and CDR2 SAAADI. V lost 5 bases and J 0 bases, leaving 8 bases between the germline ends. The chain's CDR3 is CASSTGSSGNTIYF. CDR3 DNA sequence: TGCGCCAGCAGTACAGGGTCCTCTGGAAACACCATATATTTT.

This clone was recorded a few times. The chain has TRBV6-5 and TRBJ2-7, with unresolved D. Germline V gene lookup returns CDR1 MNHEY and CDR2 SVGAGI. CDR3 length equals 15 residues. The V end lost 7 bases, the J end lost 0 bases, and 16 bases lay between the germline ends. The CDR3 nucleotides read TGTGCCAGCACTAACCGAGGCACTTACTCCTACGAGCAGTACTTC. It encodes CASTNRGTYSYEQYF.

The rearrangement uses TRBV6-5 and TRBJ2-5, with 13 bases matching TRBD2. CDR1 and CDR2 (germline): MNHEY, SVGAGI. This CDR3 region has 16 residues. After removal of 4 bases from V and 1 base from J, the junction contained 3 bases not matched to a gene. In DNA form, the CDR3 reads TGTGCCAGCAGTTGGACTAGCGGGAGCCCCCAAGAGACCCAGTACTTC. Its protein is CASSWTSGSPQETQYF.

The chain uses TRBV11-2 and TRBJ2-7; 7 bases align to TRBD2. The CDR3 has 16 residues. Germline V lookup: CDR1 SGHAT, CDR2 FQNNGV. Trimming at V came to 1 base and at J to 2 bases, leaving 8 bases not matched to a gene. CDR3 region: CASSLVGGTLTYEQYF. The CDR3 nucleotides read TGTGCCAGCAGCTTAGTGGGAGGGACGTTGACCTACGAGCAGTACTTC.

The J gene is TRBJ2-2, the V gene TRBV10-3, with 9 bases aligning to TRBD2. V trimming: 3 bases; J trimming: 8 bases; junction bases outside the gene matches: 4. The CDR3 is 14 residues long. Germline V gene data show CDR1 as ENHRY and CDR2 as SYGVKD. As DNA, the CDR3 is TGTGCCATCAGTGAACTAGCGGGTTCTGGGGAGCTGTTTTTT. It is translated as CAISELAGSGELFF.

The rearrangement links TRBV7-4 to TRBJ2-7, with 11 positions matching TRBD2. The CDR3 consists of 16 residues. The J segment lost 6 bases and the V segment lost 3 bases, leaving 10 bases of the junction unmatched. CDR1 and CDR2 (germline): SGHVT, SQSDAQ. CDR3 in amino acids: CASSFTSGGYRSEQYF. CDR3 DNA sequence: TGTGCCAGCAGCTTTACTAGCGGGGGATACCGTAGCGAGCAGTACTTC.

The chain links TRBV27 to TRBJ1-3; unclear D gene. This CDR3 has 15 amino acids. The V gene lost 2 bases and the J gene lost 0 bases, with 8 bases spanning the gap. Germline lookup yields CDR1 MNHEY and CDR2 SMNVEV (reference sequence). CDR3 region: CASSLIQVSGNTIYF. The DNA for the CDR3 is TGTGCCAGCAGTTTAATTCAGGTCTCTGGAAACACCATATATTTT.

CDR3 nucleotide sequence: TGTGCCAGCAGCGGGACAGCCTACTATGGCTACACCTTC. Its protein is CASSGTAYYGYTF. The V gene is TRBV6-5, the J gene TRBJ1-2, with 7 bases identical to TRBD1. CDR1 is MNHEY and CDR2 is SVGAGI in the germline V gene. V lost 6 bases and J lost 3; bases outside the gene matches: 4. The CDR3 runs 13 residues.

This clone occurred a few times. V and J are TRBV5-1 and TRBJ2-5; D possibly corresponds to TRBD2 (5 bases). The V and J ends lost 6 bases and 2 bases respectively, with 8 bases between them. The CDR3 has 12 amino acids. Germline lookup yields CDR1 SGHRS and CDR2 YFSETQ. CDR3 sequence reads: CASTGEQETQYF. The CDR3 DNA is TGCGCCAGCACCGGGGAGCAAGAGACCCAGTACTTC.

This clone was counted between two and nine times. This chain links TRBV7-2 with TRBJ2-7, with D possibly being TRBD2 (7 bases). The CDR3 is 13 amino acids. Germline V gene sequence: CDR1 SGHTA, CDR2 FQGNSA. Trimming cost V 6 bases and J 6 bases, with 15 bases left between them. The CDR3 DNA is TGTGCCAGCAGTCCTAGGGGGGGCCTCGAGCAGTACTTC. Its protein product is CASSPRGGLEQYF.